This TCR beta chain was documented in a study of cytomegalovirus exposure and HLA in healthy donors. PCR employed 60 Vbeta and 13 Jbeta primers. Assay used: immunoSEQ multiplex PCR; TCRdb lists only in-frame clones, some missing. The data contain approximately 110,000 clones, 75% of them singletons. This CDR3 spans 14 amino acids. The V and J ends lost 0 bases and 2 bases respectively, with 11 bases between them. Germline lookup yields CDR1 GTSNPN and CDR2 SVGIG (reference sequence). The material sequenced was PBMCs. The receptor was isolated from a man aged 35-49 years in good health and CMV-seronegative. This chain connects TRBV30 to TRBJ2-7; no reliable D call. Here the CDR3 reads CAWSVRRRPYEQYF. The CDR3 coding sequence is TGTGCCTGGAGTGTACGTCGGCGGCCCTACGAGCAGTACTTC. The complete variable domain, with remaining parts taken from reference TRBV30 and TRBJ2-7, reads SQTIHQWPATLVQPVGSPLSLECTVEGTSNPNLYWYRQAAGRGLQLLFYSVGIGQISSEVPQNLSASRPQDRQFILSSKKLLLSDSGFYLCAWSVRRRPYEQYFGPGTRLTVT.